This TCR beta chain appears in the sequencing data of a study of T cell responses to AZD1222 COVID-19 vaccine. Findings of the study overall: Nearly half of the spike-specific TCRs reportedly recognize variant regions that carry no mutations. An increase in Spike-specific TCR breadth and depth was observed after two AZD1222 doses.

Using immunoSEQ multiplex PCR, the repertoire was profiled, and TCRdb retains in-frame clones only, with some absent. The profile shows 150,000 or so clones, 88% of them singletons. Points on this clone: Its specificity is unknown.

This sequence was found in an adult in good health. The sample was peripheral blood, taken on day 0 of AZD1222 vaccination.

The chain's CDR3 is CASSFSGGAFDTQYF. DNA of the CDR3: TGTGCCAGCAGCTTTAGCGGGGGGGCCTTCGATACGCAGTATTTT. This chain joins TRBV7-3 and TRBJ2-3; 11 bases agree with TRBD2. The J segment lost 6 bases and the V segment lost 3 bases, leaving 5 bases of the junction unmatched. The CDR3 covers 15 residues. The germline CDR1 and CDR2 sequences are SGHTA and FQGTGA.